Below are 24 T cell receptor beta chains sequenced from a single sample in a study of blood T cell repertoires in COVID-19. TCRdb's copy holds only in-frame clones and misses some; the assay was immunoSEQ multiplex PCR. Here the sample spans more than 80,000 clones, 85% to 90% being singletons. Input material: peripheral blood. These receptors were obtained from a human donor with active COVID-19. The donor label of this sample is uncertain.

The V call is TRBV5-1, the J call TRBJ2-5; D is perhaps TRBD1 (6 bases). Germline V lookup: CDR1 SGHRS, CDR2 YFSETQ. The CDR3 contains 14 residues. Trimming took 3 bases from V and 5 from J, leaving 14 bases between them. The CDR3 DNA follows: TGCGCCAGCAGCTACAACACAGGGTATGAGACCCAGTACTTC. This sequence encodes CASSYNTGYETQYF.

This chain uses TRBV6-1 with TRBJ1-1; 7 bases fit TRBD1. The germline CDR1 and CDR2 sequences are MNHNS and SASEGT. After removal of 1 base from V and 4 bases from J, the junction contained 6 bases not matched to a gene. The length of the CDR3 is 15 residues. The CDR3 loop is CASSEEDRRITEAFF. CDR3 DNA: TGTGCCAGCAGTGAAGAGGACAGGAGGATCACTGAAGCTTTCTTT.

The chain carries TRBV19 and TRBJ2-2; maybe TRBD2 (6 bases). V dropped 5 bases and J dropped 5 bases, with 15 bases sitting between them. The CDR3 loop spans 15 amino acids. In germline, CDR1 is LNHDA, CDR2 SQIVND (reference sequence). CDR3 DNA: TGTGCCAGTAGTGTGCGGAGGGGAGATACCGGGGAGCTGTTTTTT. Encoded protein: CASSVRRGDTGELFF. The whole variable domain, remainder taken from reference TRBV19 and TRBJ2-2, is DGGITQSPKYLFRKEGQNVTLSCEQNLNHDAMYWYRQDPGQGLRLIYYSQIVNDFQKGDIAEGYSVSREKKESFPLTVTSAQKNPTAFYLCASSVRRGDTGELFFGEGSRLTVL.

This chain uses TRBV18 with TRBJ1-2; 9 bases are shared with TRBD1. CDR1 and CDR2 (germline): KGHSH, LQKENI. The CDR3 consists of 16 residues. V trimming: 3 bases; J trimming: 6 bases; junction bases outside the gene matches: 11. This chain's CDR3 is CASSPRNEQGADGYTF. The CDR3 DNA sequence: TGTGCCAGCTCACCGCGGAACGAACAGGGGGCGGATGGCTACACCTTC.

The CDR3 DNA reads as TGCGCCAGCAGCTTGGAACTTATGTTGGACAGGGCGGGCTACGAGCAGTACTTC. Protein product: CASSLELMLDRAGYEQYF. The chain uses TRBV5-1 and TRBJ2-7; 8 positions match TRBD1. This CDR3 is built from 18 residues. From germline, CDR1 is SGHRS and CDR2 YFSETQ. V gave up 0 bases and J gave up 3 bases; unmatched junction bases: 14.

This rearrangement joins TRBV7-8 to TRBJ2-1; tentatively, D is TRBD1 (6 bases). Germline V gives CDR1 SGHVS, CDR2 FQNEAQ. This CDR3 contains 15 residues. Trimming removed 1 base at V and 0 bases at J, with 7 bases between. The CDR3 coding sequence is TGTGCCAGCAGCTTAGGCAGGGGCTCCTACAATGAGCAGTTCTTC. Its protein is CASSLGRGSYNEQFF.

This CDR3 reads CASSLVAGSIEAFF. The CDR3 nucleotides are TGTGCCAGCAGCTTAGTCGCGGGAAGCATCGAAGCTTTCTTT. V usage is TRBV7-2 and J usage is TRBJ1-1; D gene unclear. Germline V gene sequence: CDR1 SGHTA, CDR2 FQGNSA. The CDR3 has 14 residues. V lost 1 base and J 8 bases, leaving 14 bases between the germline ends.

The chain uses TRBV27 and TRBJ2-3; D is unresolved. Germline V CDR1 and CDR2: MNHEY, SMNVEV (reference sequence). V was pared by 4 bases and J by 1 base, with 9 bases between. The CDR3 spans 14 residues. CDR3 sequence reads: CASSYSYRTDTQYF. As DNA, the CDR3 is TGTGCCAGCAGTTATAGCTATCGCACAGATACGCAGTATTTT.

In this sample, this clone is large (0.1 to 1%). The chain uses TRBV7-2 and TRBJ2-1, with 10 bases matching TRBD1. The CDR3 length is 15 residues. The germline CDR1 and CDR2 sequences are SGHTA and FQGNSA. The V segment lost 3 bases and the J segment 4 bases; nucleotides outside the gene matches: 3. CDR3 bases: TGTGCCAGCAGCTTCGGACAGGGGGAATACAATGAGCAGTTCTTC. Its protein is CASSFGQGEYNEQFF.

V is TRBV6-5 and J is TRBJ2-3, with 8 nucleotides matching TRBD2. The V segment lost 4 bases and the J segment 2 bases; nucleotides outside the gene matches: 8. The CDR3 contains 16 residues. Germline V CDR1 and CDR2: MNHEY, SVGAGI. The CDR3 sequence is CASSSTSVPHTDTQYF. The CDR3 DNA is TGTGCCAGCAGTTCGACTAGCGTACCCCACACAGATACGCAGTATTTT.

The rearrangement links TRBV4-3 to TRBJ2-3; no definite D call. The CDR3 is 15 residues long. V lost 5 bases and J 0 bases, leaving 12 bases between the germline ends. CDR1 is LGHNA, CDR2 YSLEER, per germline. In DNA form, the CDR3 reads TGCGCCAGCAGCGTGCGAACCGGGAGCACAGATACGCAGTATTTT. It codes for CASSVRTGSTDTQYF.

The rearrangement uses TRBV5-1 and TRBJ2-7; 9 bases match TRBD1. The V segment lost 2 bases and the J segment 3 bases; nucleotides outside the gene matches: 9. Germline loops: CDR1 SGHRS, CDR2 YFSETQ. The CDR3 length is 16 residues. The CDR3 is CASSFVSGTGHYEQYF. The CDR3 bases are TGCGCCAGCAGCTTTGTCTCCGGGACAGGGCACTACGAGCAGTACTTC.

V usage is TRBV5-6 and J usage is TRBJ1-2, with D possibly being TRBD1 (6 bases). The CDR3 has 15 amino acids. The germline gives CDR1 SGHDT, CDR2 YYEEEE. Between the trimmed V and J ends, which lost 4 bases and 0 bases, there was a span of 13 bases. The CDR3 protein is CASSEMGTPNYGYTF. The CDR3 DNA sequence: TGTGCCAGCAGCGAGATGGGGACACCTAACTATGGCTACACCTTC.

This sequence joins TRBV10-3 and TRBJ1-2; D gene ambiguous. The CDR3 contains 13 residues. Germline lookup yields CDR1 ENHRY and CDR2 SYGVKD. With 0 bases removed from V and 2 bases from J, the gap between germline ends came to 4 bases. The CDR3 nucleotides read TGTGCCATCAGTGAGTCAGAGAACTATGGCTACACCTTC. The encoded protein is CAISESENYGYTF.

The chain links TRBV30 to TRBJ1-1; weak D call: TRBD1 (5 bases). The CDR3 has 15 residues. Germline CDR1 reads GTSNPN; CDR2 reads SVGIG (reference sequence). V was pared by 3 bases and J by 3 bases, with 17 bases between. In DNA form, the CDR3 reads TGTGCCTGGAGCCGCGCCCCGGGGGGGGACACTGAAGCTTTCTTT. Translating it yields CAWSRAPGGDTEAFF.

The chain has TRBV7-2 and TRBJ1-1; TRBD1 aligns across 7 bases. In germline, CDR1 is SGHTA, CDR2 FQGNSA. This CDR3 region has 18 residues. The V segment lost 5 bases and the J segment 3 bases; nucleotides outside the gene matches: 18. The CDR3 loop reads CASSPSRVGGGVDTEAFF. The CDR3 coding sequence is TGTGCCAGCAGCCCGTCTCGTGTCGGAGGGGGCGTGGACACTGAAGCTTTCTTT.

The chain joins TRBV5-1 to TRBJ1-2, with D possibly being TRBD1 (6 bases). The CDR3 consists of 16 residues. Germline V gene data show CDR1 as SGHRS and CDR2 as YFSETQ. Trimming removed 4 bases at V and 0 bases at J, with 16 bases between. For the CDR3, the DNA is TGCGCCAGCAGCCAATCGACAGGAGATACTAACTATGGCTACACCTTC. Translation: CASSQSTGDTNYGYTF.

In DNA form, the CDR3 reads TGTGCCAGCAGCCCGACAGGGGGGGGTAGGGCCCTCCACTTT. As protein: CASSPTGGGRALHF. This rearrangement joins TRBV7-2 to TRBJ1-6; 9 bases map to TRBD1. The length of the CDR3 is 14 residues. J was trimmed by 14 bases and V by 5 bases; bases with no gene match: 10. The germline CDR1 and CDR2 sequences are SGHTA and FQGNSA. Supplemented by reference TRBV7-2 and TRBJ1-6, the full variable domain reads GAGVSQSPSNKVTEKGKDVELRCDPISGHTALYWYRQSLGQGLEFLIYFQGNSAPDKSGLPSDRFSAERTGGSVSTLTIQRTQQEDSAVYLCASSPTGGGRALHFGNGTRLTVT.

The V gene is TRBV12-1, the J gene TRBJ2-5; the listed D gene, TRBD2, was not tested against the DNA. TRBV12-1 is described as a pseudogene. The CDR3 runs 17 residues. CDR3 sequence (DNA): TGTGCCAGCAGCCACAACGTGGTAGCGGGGGGGCGGGAGACCCAGTACTTC. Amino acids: CASSHNVVAGGRETQYF.

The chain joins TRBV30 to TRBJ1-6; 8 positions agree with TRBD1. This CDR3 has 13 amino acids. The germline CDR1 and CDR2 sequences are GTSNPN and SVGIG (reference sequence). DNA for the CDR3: TGTGCGGCGGGACAGGAATTTAATTCACCCCTCCACTTT. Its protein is CAAGQEFNSPLHF.

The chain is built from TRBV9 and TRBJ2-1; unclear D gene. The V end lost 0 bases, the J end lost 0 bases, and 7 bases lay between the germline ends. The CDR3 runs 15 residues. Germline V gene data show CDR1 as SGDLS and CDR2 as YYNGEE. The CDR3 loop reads CASSVDLSSYNEQFF. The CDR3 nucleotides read TGTGCCAGCAGCGTAGACCTAAGCTCCTACAATGAGCAGTTCTTC.

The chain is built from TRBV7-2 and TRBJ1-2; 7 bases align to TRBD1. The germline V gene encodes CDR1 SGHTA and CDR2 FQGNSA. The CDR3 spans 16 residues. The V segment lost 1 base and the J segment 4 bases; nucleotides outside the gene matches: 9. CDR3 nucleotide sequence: TGTGCCAGCAGCTTAGGAACCCGACAGGGAGTCTATGGCTACACCTTC. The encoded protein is CASSLGTRQGVYGYTF.

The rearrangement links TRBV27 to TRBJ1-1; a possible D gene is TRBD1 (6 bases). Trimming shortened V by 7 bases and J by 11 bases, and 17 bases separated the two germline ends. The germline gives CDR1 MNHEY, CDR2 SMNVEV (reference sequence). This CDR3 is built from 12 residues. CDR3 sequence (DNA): TGTGCCAGCACCTCGAGCGCGGGGGGCGCTTTCTTT. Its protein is CASTSSAGGAFF.

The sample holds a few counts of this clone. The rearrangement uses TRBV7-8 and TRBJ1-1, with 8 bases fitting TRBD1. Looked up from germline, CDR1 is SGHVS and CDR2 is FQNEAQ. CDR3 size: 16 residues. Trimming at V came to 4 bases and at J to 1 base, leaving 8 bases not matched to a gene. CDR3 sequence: CASSSRTGTGNTEAFF. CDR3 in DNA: TGTGCCAGCAGCTCAAGAACCGGGACAGGGAACACTGAAGCTTTCTTT.